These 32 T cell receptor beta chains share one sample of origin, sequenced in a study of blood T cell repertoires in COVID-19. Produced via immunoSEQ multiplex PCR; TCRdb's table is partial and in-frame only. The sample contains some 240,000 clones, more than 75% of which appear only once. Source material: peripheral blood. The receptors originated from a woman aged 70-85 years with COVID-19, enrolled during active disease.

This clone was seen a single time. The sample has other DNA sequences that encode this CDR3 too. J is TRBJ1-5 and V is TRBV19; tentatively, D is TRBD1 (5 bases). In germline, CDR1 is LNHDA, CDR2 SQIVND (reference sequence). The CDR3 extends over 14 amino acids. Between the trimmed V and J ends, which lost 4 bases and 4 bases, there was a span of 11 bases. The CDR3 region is CASSTQGSNQPQHF. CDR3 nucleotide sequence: TGTGCCAGTAGTACTCAGGGATCAAATCAGCCCCAGCATTTT.

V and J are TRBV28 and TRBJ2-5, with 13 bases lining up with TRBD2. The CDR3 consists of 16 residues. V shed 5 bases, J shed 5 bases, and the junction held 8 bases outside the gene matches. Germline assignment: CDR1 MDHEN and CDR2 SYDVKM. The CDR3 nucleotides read TGTGCCAGCAGTCAACGGACTAGCGGGAGTTGGGAGACCCAGTACTTC. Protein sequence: CASSQRTSGSWETQYF.

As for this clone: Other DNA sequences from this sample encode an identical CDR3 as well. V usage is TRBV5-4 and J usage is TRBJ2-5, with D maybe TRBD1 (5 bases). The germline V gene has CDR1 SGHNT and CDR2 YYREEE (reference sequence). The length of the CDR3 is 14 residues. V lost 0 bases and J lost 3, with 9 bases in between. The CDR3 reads CASSLVSREETQYF. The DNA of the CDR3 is TGTGCCAGCAGCTTGGTAAGCAGGGAAGAGACCCAGTACTTC. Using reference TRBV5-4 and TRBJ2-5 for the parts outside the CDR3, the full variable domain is ETGVTQSPTHLIKTRGQQVTLRCSSQSGHNTVSWYQQALGQGPQFIFQYYREEENGRGNFPPRFSGLQFPNYSSELNVNALELDDSALYLCASSLVSREETQYFGPGTRLLVL.

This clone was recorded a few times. CDR3 sequence (DNA): TGTGCCATCAGTGAAGAACACAGGGGGCCGAACTATGGCTACACCTTC. It translates to CAISEEHRGPNYGYTF. The chain carries TRBV10-3 and TRBJ1-2; 9 bases line up with TRBD1. This CDR3 region has 16 residues. Germline assignment: CDR1 ENHRY and CDR2 SYGVKD. Trimming took 3 bases from V and 2 from J; bases not matched to a gene: 7.

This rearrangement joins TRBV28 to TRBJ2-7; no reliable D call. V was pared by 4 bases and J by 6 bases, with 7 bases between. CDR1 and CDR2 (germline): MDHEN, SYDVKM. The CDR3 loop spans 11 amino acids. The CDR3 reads CASSSEIEQYF. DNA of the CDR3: TGTGCCAGCAGTTCCGAGATCGAGCAGTACTTC.

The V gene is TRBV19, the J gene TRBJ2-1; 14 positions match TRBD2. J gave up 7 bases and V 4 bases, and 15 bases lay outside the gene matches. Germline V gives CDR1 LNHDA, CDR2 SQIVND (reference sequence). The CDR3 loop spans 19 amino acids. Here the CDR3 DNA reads TGTGCCAGTAGTAACCGGCGAGACGGGACTAGCGGGAGAAGGAATGAGCAGTTCTTC. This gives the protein CASSNRRDGTSGRRNEQFF.

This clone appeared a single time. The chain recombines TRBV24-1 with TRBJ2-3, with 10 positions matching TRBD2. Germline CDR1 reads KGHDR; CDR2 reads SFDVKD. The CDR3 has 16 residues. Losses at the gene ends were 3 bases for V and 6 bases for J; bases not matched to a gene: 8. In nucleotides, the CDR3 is TGTGCCACCAGTGATGGGCTAGCGGGAGCTCTGGATACGCAGTATTTT. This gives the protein CATSDGLAGALDTQYF.

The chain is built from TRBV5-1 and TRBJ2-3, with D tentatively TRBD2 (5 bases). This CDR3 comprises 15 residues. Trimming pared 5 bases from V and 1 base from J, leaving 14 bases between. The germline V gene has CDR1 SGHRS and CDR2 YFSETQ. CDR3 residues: CASSLSGFRTDTQYF. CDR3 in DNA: TGCGCCAGCAGTTTGAGCGGATTCCGCACAGATACGCAGTATTTT.

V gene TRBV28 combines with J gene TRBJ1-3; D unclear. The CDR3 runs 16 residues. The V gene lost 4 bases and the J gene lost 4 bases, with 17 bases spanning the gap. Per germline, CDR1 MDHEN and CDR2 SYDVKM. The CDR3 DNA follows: TGTGCCAGCAGTTCCACGGGAGAGGCTAAGGGAAACACCATATATTTT. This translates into CASSSTGEAKGNTIYF.

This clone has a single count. CDR3 nucleotide sequence: TGTGCCAGCAGCTTGCCTAGCGGGAGGGTTACCGGGGAGCTGTTTTTT. It yields the protein CASSLPSGRVTGELFF. The rearrangement uses TRBV5-4 and TRBJ2-2, with 12 bases identical to TRBD2. This CDR3 is 16 amino acids long. J gave up 5 bases and V 1 base, and 3 bases lay outside the gene matches. Looked up from germline, CDR1 is SGHNT and CDR2 is YYREEE (reference sequence).

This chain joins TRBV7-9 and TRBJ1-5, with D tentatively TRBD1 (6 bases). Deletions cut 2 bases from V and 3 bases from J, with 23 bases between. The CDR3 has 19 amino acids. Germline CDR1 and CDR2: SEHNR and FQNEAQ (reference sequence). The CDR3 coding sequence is TGTGCCAGCAGCTTATCTGGGACAATCGGCGGAAATACCAATCAGCCCCAGCATTTT. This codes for CASSLSGTIGGNTNQPQHF.

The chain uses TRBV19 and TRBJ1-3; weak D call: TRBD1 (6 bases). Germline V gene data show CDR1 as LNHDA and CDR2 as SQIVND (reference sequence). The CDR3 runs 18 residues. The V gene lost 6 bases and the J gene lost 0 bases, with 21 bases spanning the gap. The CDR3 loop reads CASRLVGQGDGSGNTIYF. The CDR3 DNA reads TGTGCCAGTAGGCTGGTGGGACAAGGGGACGGCTCTGGAAACACCATATATTTT.

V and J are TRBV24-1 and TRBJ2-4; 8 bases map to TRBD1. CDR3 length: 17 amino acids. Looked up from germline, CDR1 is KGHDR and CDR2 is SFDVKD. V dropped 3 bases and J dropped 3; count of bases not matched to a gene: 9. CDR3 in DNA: TGTGCCACCAGTGATGGTACCGGGACAGGAGTCAAAAACATTCAGTACTTC. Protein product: CATSDGTGTGVKNIQYF.

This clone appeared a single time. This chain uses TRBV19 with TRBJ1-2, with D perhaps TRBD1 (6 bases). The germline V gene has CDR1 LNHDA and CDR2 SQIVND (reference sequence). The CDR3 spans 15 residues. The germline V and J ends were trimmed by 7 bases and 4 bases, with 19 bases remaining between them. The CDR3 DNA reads TGTGCCAGTACCCCGTTTAAACAGGGATTCTATGGCTACACCTTC. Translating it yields CASTPFKQGFYGYTF.

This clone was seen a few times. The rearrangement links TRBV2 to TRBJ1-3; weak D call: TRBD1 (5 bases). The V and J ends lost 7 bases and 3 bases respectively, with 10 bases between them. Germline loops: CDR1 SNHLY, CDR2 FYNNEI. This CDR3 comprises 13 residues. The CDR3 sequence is CASTAGLGNTIYF. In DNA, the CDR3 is TGTGCCAGCACAGCGGGGCTTGGAAACACCATATATTTT.

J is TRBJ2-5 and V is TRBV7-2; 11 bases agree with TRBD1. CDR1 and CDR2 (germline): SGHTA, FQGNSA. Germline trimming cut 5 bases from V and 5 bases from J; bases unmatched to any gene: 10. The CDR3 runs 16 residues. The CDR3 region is CASSARGQGVRETQYF. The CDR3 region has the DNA TGTGCCAGCAGCGCGCGGGGACAGGGGGTACGGGAGACCCAGTACTTC. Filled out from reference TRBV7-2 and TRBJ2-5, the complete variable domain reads GAGVSQSPSNKVTEKGKDVELRCDPISGHTALYWYRQSLGQGLEFLIYFQGNSAPDKSGLPSDRFSAERTGGSVSTLTIQRTQQEDSAVYLCASSARGQGVRETQYFGPGTRLLVL.

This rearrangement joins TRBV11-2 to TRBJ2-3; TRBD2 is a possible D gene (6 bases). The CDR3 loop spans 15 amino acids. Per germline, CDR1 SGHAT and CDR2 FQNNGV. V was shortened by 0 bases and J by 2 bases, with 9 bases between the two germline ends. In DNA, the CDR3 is TGTGCCAGCAGCTTAGAAGGGAGGCCCACAGATACGCAGTATTTT. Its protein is CASSLEGRPTDTQYF. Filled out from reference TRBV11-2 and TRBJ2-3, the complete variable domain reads EAGVAQSPRYKIIEKRQSVAFWCNPISGHATLYWYQQILGQGPKLLIQFQNNGVVDDSQLPKDRFSAERLKGVDSTLKIQPAKLEDSAVYLCASSLEGRPTDTQYFGPGTRLTVL.

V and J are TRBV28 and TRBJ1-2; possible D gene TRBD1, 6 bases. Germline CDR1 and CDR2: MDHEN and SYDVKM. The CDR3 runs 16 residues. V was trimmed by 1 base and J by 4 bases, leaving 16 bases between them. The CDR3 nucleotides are TGTGCCAGCAGTTTATCCGTGGGGGCGCAGGGCTATGGCTACACCTTC. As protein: CASSLSVGAQGYGYTF.

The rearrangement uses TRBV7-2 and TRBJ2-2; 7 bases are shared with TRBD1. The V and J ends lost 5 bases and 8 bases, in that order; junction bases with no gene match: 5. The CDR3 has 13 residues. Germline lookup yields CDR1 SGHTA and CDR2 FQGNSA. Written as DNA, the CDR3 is TGTGCCAGCAGCCTGCTGACAGGGGGGGAGCTGTTTTTT. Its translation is CASSLLTGGELFF.

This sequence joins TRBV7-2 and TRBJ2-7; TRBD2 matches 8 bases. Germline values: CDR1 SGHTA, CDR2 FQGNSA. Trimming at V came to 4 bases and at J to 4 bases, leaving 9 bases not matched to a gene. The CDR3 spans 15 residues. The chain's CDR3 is CASSSTSGAGYEQYF. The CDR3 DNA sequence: TGTGCCAGCAGCTCTACTAGCGGAGCCGGATACGAGCAGTACTTC.

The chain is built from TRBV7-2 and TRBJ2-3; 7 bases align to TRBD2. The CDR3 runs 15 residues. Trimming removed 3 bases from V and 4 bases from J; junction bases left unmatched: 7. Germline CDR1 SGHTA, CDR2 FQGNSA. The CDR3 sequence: CASSFKGGSADTQYF. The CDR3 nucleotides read TGTGCCAGCAGCTTTAAAGGCGGGAGTGCAGATACGCAGTATTTT.

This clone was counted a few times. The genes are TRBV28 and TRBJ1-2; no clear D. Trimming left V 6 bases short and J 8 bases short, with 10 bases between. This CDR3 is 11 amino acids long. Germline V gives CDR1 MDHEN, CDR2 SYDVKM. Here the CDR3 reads CASSTTQGYTF. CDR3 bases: TGTGCCAGCAGCACTACCCAAGGCTACACCTTC.

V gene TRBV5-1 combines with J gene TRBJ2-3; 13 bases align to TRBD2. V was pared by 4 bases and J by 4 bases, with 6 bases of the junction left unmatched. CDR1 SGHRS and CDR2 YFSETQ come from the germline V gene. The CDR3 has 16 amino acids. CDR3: CASSTRLAGGADTQYF. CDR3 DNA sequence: TGCGCCAGCAGCACCCGACTAGCGGGAGGTGCAGATACGCAGTATTTT. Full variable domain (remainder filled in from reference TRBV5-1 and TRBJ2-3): KAGVTQTPRYLIKTRGQQVTLSCSPISGHRSVSWYQQTPGQGLQFLFEYFSETQRNKGNFPGRFSGRQFSNSRSEMNVSTLELGDSALYLCASSTRLAGGADTQYFGPGTRLTVL.

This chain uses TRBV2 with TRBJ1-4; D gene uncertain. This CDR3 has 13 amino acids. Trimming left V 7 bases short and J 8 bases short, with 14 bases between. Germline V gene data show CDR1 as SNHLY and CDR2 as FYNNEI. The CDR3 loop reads CASNYRGQEKLFF. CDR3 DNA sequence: TGTGCCAGCAATTACAGAGGGCAGGAAAAACTGTTTTTT.

CDR3 residues: CASSSAANYGYTF. The CDR3 coding sequence is TGTGCCAGCAGCAGTGCAGCTAACTATGGCTACACCTTC. The V call is TRBV6-5, the J call TRBJ1-2; D gene ambiguous. Trimming removed 6 bases at V and 0 bases at J, with 8 bases between. The CDR3 runs 13 residues. Germline V gene lookup returns CDR1 MNHEY and CDR2 SVGAGI.

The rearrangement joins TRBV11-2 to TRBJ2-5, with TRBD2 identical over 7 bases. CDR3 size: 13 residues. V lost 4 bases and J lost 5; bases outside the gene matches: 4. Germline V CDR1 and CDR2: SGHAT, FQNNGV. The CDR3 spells CASSYGGKETQYF. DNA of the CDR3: TGTGCCAGCAGCTACGGGGGGAAGGAGACCCAGTACTTC. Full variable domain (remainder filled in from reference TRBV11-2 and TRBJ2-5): EAGVAQSPRYKIIEKRQSVAFWCNPISGHATLYWYQQILGQGPKLLIQFQNNGVVDDSQLPKDRFSAERLKGVDSTLKIQPAKLEDSAVYLCASSYGGKETQYFGPGTRLLVL.

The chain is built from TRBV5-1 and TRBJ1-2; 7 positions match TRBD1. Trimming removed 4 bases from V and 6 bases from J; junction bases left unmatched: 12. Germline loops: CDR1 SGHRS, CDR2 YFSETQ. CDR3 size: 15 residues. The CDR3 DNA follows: TGCGCCAGCAGCCCGGGAGGGGGCGAGGTTAATGGCTACACCTTC. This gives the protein CASSPGGGEVNGYTF.

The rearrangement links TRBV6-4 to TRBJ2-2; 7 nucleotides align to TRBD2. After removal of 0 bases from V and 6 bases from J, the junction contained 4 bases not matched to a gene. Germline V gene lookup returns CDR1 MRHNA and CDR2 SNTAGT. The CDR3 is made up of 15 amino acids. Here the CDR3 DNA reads TGTGCCAGCAGTGACTCGGAACTAGCGTCCGGGGAGCTGTTTTTT. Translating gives CASSDSELASGELFF.

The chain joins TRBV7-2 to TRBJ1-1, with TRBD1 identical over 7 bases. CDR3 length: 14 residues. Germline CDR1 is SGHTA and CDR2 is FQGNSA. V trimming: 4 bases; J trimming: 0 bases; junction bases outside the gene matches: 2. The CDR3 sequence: CASSSRGMNTEAFF. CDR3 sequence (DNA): TGTGCCAGCAGCTCCAGGGGGATGAACACTGAAGCTTTCTTT. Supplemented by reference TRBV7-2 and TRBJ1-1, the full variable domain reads GAGVSQSPSNKVTEKGKDVELRCDPISGHTALYWYRQSLGQGLEFLIYFQGNSAPDKSGLPSDRFSAERTGGSVSTLTIQRTQQEDSAVYLCASSSRGMNTEAFFGQGTRLTVV.

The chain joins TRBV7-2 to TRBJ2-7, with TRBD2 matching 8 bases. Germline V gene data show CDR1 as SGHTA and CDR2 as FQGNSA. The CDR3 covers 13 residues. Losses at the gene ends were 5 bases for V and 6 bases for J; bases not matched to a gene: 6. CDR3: CASSSGRSGEQYF. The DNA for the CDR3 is TGTGCCAGCAGCAGCGGGAGATCAGGCGAGCAGTACTTC.

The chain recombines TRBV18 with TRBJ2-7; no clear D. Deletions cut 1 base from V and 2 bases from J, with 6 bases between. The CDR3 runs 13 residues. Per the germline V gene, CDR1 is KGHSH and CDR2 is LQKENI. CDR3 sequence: CASSPREAYEQYF. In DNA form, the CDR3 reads TGTGCCAGCTCACCACGCGAAGCCTACGAGCAGTACTTC.

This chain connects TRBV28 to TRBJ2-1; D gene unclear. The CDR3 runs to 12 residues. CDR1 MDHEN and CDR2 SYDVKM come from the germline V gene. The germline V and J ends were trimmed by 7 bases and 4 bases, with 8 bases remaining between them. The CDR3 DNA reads TGTGCCAGCACTCAGGCGTACAATGAGCAGTTCTTC. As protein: CASTQAYNEQFF. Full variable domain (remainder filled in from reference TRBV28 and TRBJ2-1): DVKVTQSSRYLVKRTGEKVFLECVQDMDHENMFWYRQDPGLGLRLIYFSYDVKMKEKGDIPEGYSVSREKKERFSLILESASTNQTSMYLCASTQAYNEQFFGPGTRLTVL.